The 3 T cell receptor beta chains given below trace back to one sample, sequenced in a study of blood T cell repertoires in COVID-19. Clones were read by immunoSEQ multiplex PCR, and TCRdb kept only the in-frame ones, dropping some. Among 150,000 or so clones listed, under 90% were seen once. The sample comprised PBMCs or T cells enriched from blood (not recorded which). The receptors stem from a man aged 50 or older who had recovered from COVID-19.

This chain connects TRBV3-1 (or the pseudogene TRBV3-2) to TRBJ1-1; D remains ambiguous. This CDR3 comprises 11 residues. The V end lost 5 bases, the J end lost 8 bases, and 9 bases lay between the germline ends. CDR1 and CDR2 from the germline V gene are LGHDT and YNNKEL (reference sequence). In DNA, the CDR3 is TGTGCCAGCAGCTCAGGTGTAGAAGCTTTCTTT. This gives the protein CASSSGVEAFF.

J is TRBJ2-7 and V is TRBV29-1, with TRBD2 identical over 9 bases. V lost 2 bases, J lost 5 bases, and 13 bases stayed unmatched. Germline V gives CDR1 SQVTM, CDR2 ANQGSEA. This CDR3 contains 16 residues. CDR3 amino acids: CSVEKAGGPFSHEQYF. The DNA for the CDR3 is TGCAGCGTTGAAAAAGCGGGGGGCCCCTTTTCCCACGAGCAGTACTTC.

The gene calls are TRBV3-1 (or the pseudogene TRBV3-2) and TRBJ1-6; possibly TRBD1 for D (5 bases). From germline, CDR1 is LGHDT and CDR2 YNNKEL (reference sequence). CDR3 length: 18 residues. V dropped 4 bases and J dropped 6 bases, with 22 bases sitting between them. The CDR3 loop is CASSPRRPGGTFNSPLHF. The CDR3 region has the DNA TGTGCCAGCAGCCCGAGGCGGCCGGGGGGTACTTTTAATTCACCCCTCCACTTT.